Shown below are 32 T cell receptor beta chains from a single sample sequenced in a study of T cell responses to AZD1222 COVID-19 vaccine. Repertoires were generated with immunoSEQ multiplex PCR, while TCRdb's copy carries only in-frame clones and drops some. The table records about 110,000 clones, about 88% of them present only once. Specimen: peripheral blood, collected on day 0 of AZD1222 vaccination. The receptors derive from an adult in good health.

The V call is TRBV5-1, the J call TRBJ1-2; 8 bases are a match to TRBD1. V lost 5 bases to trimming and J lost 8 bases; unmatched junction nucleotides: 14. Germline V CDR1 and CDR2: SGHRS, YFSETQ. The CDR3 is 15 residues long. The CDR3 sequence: CASSDTGGSSRGYTF. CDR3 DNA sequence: TGCGCCAGCAGTGATACAGGGGGATCATCGAGGGGCTACACCTTC.

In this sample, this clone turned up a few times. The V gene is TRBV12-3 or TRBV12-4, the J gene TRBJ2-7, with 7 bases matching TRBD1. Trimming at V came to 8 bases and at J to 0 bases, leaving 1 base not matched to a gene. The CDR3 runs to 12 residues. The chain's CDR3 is CASRDSSYEQYF. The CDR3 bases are TGTGCCAGCCGGGACAGCTCCTACGAGCAGTACTTC.

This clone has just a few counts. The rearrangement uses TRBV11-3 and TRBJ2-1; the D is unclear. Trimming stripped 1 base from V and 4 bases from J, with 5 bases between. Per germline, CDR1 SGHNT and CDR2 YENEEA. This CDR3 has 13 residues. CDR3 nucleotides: TGTGCCAGCAGCTTAGGCTATTACAATGAGCAGTTCTTC. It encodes CASSLGYYNEQFF.

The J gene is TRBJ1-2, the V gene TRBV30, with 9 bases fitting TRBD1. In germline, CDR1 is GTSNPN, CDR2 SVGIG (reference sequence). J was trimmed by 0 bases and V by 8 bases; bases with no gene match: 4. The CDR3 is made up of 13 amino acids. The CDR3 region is CAGQGQANYGYTF. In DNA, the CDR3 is TGTGCCGGACAGGGGCAAGCTAACTATGGCTACACCTTC. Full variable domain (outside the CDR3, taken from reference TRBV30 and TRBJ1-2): SQTIHQWPATLVQPVGSPLSLECTVEGTSNPNLYWYRQAAGRGLQLLFYSVGIGQISSEVPQNLSASRPQDRQFILSSKKLLLSDSGFYLCAGQGQANYGYTFGSGTRLTVV.

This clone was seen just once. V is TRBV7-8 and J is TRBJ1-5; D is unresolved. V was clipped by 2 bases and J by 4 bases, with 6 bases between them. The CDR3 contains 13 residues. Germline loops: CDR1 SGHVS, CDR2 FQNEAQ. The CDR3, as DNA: TGTGCCAGCAGCTTAACAGATAATCAGCCCCAGCATTTT. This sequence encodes CASSLTDNQPQHF.

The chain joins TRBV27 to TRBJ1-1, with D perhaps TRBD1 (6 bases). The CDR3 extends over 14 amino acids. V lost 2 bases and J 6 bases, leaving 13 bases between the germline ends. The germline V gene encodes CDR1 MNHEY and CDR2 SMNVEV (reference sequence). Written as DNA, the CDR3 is TGTGCCAGCAGTTTAGGGACGGGGGCCCCTGAAGCTTTCTTT. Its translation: CASSLGTGAPEAFF.

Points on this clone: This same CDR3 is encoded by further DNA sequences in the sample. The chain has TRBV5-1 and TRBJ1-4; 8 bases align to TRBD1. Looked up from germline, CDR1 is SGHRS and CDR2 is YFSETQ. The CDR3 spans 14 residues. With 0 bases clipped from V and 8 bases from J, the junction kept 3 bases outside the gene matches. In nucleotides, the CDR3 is TGCGCCAGCAGCTTGGGACAGGGGAACGAAAAACTGTTTTTT. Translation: CASSLGQGNEKLFF.

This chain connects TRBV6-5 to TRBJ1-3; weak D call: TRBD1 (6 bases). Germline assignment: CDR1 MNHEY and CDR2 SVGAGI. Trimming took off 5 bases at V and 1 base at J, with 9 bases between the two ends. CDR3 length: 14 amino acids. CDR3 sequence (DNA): TGTGCCAGCAGTCCTACAGGGTCTGGAAACACCATATATTTT. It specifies CASSPTGSGNTIYF.

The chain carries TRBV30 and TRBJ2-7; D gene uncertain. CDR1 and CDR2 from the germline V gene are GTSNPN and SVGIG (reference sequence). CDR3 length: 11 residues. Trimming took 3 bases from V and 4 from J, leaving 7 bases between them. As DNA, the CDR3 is TGTGCCTGGAGACGCGGTTACGAGCAGTACTTC. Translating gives CAWRRGYEQYF.

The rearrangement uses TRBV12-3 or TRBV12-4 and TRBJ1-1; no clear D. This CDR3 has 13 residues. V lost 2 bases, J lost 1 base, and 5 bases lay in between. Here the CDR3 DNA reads TGTGCCAGCAGTTTACGGTCGAACACTGAAGCTTTCTTT. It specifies CASSLRSNTEAFF.

Written as DNA, the CDR3 is TGTGCCAGCACCCGAGGGCTAGTCTACGAGCAGTACTTC. Protein: CASTRGLVYEQYF. J is TRBJ2-7 and V is TRBV28, with D tentatively TRBD2 (5 bases). This CDR3 is built from 13 residues. V was trimmed by 7 bases and J by 3 bases, leaving 13 bases between them. Germline CDR1 reads MDHEN; CDR2 reads SYDVKM.

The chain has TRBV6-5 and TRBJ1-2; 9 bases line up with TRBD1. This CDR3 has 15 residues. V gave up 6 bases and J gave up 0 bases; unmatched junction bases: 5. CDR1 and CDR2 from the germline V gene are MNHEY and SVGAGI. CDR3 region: CASRPGTGTNYGYTF. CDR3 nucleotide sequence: TGTGCCAGCAGGCCCGGGACAGGGACTAACTATGGCTACACCTTC.

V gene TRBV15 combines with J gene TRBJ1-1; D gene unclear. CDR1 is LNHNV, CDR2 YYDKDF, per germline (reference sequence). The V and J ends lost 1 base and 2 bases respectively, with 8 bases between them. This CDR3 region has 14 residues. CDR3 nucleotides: TGTGCCACCAGCAGAGGAGACACCAACACTGAAGCTTTCTTT. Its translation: CATSRGDTNTEAFF.

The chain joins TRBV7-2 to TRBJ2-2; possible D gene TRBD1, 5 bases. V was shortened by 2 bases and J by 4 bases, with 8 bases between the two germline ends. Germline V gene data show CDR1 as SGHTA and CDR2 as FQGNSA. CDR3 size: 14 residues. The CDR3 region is CASSLSGSTGELFF. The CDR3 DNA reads TGTGCCAGCAGCTTATCAGGGTCCACCGGGGAGCTGTTTTTT.

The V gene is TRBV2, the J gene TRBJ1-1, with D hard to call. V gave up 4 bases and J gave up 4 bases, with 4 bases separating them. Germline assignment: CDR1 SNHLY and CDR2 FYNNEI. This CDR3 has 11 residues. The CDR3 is CASSVTTEAFF. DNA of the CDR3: TGTGCCAGCAGTGTAACCACTGAAGCTTTCTTT.

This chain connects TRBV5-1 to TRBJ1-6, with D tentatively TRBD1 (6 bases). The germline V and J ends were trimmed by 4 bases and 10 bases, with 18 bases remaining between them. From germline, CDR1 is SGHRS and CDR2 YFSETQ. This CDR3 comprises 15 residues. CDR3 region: CASSRHRESGSPLHF. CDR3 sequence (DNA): TGCGCCAGCAGCAGACACAGGGAAAGCGGATCACCCCTCCACTTT.

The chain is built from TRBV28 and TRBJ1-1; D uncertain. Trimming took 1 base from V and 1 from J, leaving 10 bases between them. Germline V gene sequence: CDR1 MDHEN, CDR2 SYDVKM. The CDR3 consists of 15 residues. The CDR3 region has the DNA TGTGCCAGCAGTTTATCACGGCTGAGGAACACTGAAGCTTTCTTT. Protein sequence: CASSLSRLRNTEAFF.

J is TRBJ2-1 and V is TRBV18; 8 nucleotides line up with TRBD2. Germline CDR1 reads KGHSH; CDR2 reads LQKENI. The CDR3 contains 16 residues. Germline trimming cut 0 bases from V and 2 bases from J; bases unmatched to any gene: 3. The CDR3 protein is CASSPPVLAAYNEQFF. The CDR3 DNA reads TGTGCCAGCTCACCACCGGTACTAGCGGCCTACAATGAGCAGTTCTTC.

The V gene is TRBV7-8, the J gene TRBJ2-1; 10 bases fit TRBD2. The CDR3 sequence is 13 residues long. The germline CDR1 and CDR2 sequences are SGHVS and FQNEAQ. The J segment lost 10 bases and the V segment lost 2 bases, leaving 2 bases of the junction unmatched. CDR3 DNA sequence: TGTGCCAGCAGCTTACTAGCGGGAGACGAGCAGTTCTTC. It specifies CASSLLAGDEQFF.

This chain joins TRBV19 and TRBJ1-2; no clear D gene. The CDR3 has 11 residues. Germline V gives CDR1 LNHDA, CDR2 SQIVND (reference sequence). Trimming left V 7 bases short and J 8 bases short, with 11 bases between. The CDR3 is CASTPGMGYTF. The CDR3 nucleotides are TGTGCCAGTACCCCCGGGATGGGCTACACCTTC.

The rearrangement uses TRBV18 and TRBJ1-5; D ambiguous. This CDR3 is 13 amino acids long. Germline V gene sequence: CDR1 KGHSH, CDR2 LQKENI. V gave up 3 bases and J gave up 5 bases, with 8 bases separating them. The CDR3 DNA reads TGTGCCAGCTCACCCGAAGGATATCAGCCCCAGCATTTT. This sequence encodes CASSPEGYQPQHF.

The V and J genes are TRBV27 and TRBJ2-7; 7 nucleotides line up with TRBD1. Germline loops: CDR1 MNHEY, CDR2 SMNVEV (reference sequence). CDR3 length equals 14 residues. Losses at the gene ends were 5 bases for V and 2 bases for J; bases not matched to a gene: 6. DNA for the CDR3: TGTGCCAGCAGTCTGGACAGGTACACCTACGAGCAGTACTTC. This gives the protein CASSLDRYTYEQYF.

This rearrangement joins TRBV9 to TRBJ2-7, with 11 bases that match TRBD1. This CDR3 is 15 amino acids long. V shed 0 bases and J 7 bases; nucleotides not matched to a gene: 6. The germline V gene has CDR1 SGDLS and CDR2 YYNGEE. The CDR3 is CASSVATGQGAEQYF. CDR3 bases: TGTGCCAGCAGCGTAGCTACCGGACAGGGGGCTGAGCAGTACTTC. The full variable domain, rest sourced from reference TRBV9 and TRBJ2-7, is DSGVTQTPKHLITATGQRVTLRCSPRSGDLSVYWYQQSLDQGLQFLIQYYNGEERAKGNILERFSAQQFPDLHSELNLSSLELGDSALYFCASSVATGQGAEQYFGPGTRLTVT.

CDR3 coding DNA: TGTGCCAGCAGTGAGGGGGGCACAGATACGCAGTATTTT. It translates to CASSEGGTDTQYF. The V and J genes are TRBV2 and TRBJ2-3, with D perhaps TRBD1 or TRBD2 (5 bases each). This CDR3 is built from 13 residues. V gave up 3 bases and J gave up 1 base, with 5 bases separating them. CDR1 and CDR2 from the germline V gene are SNHLY and FYNNEI.

Here the CDR3 DNA reads TGTGCCAGTAGGGGAGGACAGGGGAGGAACACTGAAGCTTTCTTT. This encodes CASRGGQGRNTEAFF. The chain is built from TRBV19 and TRBJ1-1; TRBD1 aligns across 9 bases. Germline V gene data show CDR1 as LNHDA and CDR2 as SQIVND (reference sequence). J was trimmed by 1 base and V by 6 bases; bases with no gene match: 6. This CDR3 spans 15 amino acids.

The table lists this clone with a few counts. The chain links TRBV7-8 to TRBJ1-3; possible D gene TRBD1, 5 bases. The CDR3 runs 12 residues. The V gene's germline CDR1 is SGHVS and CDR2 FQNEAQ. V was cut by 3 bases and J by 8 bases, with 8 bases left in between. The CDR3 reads CASSLGGYTIYF. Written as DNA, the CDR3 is TGTGCCAGCAGCTTGGGGGGTTACACCATATATTTT.

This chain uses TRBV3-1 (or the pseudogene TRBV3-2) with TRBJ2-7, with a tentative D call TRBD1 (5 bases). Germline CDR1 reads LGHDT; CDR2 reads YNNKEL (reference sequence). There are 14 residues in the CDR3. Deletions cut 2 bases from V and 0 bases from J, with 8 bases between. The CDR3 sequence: CASSQTGLSYEQYF. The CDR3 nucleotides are TGTGCCAGCAGCCAAACAGGTCTCTCCTACGAGCAGTACTTC.

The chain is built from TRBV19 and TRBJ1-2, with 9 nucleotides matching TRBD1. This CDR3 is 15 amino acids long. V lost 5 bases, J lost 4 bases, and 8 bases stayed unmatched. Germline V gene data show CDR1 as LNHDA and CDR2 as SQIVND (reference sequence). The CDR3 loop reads CASSGWDREIYGYTF. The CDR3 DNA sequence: TGTGCCAGTAGTGGATGGGACAGGGAGATCTATGGCTACACCTTC.

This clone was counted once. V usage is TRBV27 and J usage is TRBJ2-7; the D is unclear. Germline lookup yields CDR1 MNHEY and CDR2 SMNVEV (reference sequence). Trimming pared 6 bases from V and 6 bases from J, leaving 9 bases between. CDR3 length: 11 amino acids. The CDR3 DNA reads TGTGCCAGCAGCCTCCGTGGCGAGCAGTACTTC. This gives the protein CASSLRGEQYF.

The CDR3 here is CAISEGTGLSGNTIYF. DNA of the CDR3: TGTGCCATCAGTGAGGGGACAGGCCTCTCTGGAAACACCATATATTTT. The genes are TRBV10-3 and TRBJ1-3; TRBD1 agrees at 8 bases. This CDR3 comprises 16 residues. In germline, CDR1 is ENHRY, CDR2 SYGVKD. Trimming at V came to 2 bases and at J to 0 bases, leaving 3 bases not matched to a gene.

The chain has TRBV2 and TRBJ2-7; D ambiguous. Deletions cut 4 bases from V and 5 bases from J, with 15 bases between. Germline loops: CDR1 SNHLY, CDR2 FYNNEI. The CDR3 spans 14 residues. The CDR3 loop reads CASSGQPTQDEQYF. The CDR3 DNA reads TGTGCCAGCAGTGGACAACCAACGCAGGACGAGCAGTACTTC.

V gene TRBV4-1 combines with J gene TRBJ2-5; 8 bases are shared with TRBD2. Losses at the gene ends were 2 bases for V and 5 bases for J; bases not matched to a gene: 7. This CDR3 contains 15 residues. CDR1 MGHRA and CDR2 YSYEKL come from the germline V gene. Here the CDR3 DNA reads TGCGCCAGCAGCCAAAGCTTCGGGAGGGAGGAGACCCAGTACTTC. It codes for CASSQSFGREETQYF.